This entry features one T cell receptor (beta chain) sequence. Arm-PCR of CDR3 regions and iRepertoire HTBI primers were used to build TCR beta libraries. TCRdb called the multiplex PCR reads again in MiXCR, with one record for every CDR3 protein. The sample holds under 500,000 distinct CDR3 sequences; around 21% are singletons and the top ten take 6.5% to 10%. This sample was taken from a study of regulatory T cells in long-lasting Graves disease. Study-level background: Positivity for TSH receptor antibodies plus over 5 years of antithyroid drugs meant persistent Graves' disease.

Time point: persistent/refractory GD, antithyroid drugs over 5 years with positive TRAb. PBMC-derived RNA was used for the TCR library. Germline V gene lookup returns CDR1 SGHVS and CDR2 FQNEAQ. The trim removed 5 bases at V and 3 bases at J, leaving 3 bases unmatched. CDR3 length equals 15 residues. The sequence was obtained from a female donor with Graves disease. The sequences come from peripheral blood mononuclear cells (PBMCs), collected when the disease was refractory, from a patient treated with antithyroid drugs. The chain has TRBV7-8 and TRBJ2-1; 11 bases agree with TRBD2. CDR3 sequence reads: CASSALAGGYNEQFF. DNA for the CDR3: TGTGCCAGCAGCGCCCTAGCGGGGGGCTACAATGAGCAGTTCTTC.